This TCR beta chain originates from a study of shared clonotypes between healthy human individuals. This clone was recorded only once. Its antigen is unidentified. Study outcomes and limitations: Only a few donors were included, so the genetic and exposure-history diversity represented was limited.

The CDR3 spans 16 residues. Losses at the gene ends were 0 bases for V and 3 bases for J; bases not matched to a gene: 8. Germline V gene lookup returns CDR1 ENHRY and CDR2 SYGVKD. TCRdb keeps only in-frame clones here, not all; method: immunoSEQ multiplex PCR. The data hold some 2,400,000 clones, with approximately 96% observed a single time. Sequencing was performed on naive CD4+ T cells sorted from blood. Subset indicated: CD45RA+ positively selected. The rearrangement uses TRBV10-3 and TRBJ2-7; 7 positions agree with TRBD2. The clonotype originates from a man younger than 30 in good health. In DNA, the CDR3 is TGTGCCATCAGTGAGTCTAGCGCGGGAGCCAGCTACGAGCAGTACTTC. Translating gives CAISESSAGASYEQYF.